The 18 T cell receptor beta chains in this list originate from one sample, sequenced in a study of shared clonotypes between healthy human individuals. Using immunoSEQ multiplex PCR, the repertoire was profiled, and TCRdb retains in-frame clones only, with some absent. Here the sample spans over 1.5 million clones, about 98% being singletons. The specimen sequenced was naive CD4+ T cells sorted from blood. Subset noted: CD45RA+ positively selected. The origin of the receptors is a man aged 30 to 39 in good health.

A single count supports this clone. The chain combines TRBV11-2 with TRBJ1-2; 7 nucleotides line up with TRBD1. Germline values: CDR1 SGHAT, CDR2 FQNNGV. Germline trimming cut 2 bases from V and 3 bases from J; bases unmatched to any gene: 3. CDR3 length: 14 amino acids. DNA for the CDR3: TGTGCCAGCAGCTTACAGGGACAGTACTATGGCTACACCTTC. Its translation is CASSLQGQYYGYTF. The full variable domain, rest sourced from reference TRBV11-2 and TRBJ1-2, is EAGVAQSPRYKIIEKRQSVAFWCNPISGHATLYWYQQILGQGPKLLIQFQNNGVVDDSQLPKDRFSAERLKGVDSTLKIQPAKLEDSAVYLCASSLQGQYYGYTFGSGTRLTVV.

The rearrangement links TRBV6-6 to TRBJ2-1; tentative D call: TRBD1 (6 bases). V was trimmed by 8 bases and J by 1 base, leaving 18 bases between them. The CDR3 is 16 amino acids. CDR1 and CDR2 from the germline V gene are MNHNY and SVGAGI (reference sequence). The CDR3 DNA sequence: TGTGCCAGCGACAGGCAGGGCGGGCGATCCTACAATGAGCAGTTCTTC. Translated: CASDRQGGRSYNEQFF.

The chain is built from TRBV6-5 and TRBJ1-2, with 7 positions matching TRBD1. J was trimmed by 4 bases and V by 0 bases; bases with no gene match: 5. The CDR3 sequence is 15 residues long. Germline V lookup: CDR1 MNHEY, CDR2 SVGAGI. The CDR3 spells CASSYSWDSPYGYTF. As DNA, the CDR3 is TGTGCCAGCAGTTACTCTTGGGACAGTCCCTATGGCTACACCTTC.

The CDR3 DNA follows: TGCAGCGTCAAAGGGGGAGGGCTCGGAGGCTACACCTTC. This translates into CSVKGGGLGGYTF. This sequence joins TRBV29-1 and TRBJ1-2; D possibly corresponds to TRBD1 (6 bases). CDR1 and CDR2 from the germline V gene are SQVTM and ANQGSEA. Trimming left V 6 bases short and J 8 bases short, with 19 bases between. The CDR3 extends over 13 amino acids.

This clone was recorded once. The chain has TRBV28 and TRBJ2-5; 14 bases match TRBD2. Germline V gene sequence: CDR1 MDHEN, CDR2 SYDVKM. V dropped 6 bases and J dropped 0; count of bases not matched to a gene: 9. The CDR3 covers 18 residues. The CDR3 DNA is TGTGCCAGCAGGGGACTAGCGGGAGTTAGGGCTTACCAAGAGACCCAGTACTTC. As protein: CASRGLAGVRAYQETQYF.

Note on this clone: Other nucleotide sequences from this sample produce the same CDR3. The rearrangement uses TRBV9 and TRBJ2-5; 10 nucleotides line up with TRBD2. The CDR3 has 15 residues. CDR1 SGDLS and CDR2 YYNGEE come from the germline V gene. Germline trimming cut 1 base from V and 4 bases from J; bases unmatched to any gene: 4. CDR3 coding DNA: TGTGCCAGCAGCGTACCAGCGGGAGGGGGAGAGACCCAGTACTTC. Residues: CASSVPAGGGETQYF.

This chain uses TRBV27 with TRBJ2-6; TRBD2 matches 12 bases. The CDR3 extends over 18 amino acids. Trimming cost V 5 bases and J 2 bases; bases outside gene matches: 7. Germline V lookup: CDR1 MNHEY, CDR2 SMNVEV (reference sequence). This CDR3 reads CASSPRLAGVAGANVLTF. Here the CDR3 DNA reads TGTGCCAGCAGTCCCCGACTAGCGGGAGTGGCTGGGGCCAACGTCCTGACTTTC.

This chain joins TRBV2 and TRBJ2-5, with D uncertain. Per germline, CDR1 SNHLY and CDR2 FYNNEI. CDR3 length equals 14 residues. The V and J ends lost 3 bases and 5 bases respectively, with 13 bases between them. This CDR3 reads CASSEASSGETQYF. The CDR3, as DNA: TGTGCCAGCAGTGAGGCTAGTTCAGGCGAGACCCAGTACTTC.

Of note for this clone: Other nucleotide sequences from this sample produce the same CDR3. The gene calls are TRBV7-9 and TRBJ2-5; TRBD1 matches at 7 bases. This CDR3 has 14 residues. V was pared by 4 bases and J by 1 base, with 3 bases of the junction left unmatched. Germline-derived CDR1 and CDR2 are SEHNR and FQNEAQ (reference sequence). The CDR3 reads CASSSRTGQETQYF. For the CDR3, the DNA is TGTGCCAGCAGCTCCCGGACAGGCCAAGAGACCCAGTACTTC. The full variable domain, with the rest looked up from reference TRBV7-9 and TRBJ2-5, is DTGVSQNPRHKITKRGQNVTFRCDPISEHNRLYWYRQTLGQGPEFLTYFQNEAQLEKSRLLSDRFSAERPKGSFSTLEIQRTEQGDSAMYLCASSSRTGQETQYFGPGTRLLVL.

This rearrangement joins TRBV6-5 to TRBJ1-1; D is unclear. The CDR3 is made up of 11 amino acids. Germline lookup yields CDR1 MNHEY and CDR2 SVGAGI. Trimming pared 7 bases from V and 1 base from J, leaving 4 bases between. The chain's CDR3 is CASKQNTEAFF. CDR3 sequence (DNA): TGTGCCAGCAAACAGAACACTGAAGCTTTCTTT.

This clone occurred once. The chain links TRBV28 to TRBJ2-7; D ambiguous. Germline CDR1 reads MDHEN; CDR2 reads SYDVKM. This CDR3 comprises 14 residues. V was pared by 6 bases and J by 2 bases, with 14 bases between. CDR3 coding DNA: TGTGCCAGCAGCGCCCGGGCGACAACCTACGAGCAGTACTTC. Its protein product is CASSARATTYEQYF.

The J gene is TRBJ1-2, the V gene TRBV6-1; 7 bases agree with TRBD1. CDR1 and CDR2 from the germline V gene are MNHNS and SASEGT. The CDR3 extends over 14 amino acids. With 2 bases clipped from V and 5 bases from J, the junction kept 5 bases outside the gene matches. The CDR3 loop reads CASSESGRGYGYTF. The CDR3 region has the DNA TGTGCCAGCAGTGAATCGGGCAGGGGGTATGGCTACACCTTC.

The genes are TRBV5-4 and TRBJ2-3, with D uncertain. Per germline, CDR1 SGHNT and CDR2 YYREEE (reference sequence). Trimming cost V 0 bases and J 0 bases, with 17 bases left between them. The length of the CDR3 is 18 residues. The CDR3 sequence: CASSLALADRSSTDTQYF. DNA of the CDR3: TGTGCCAGCAGCTTGGCCCTTGCAGATAGATCTAGCACAGATACGCAGTATTTT.

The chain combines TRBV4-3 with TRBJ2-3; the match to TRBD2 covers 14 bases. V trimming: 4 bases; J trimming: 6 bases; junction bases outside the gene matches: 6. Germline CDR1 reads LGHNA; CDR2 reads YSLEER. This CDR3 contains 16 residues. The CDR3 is CASSLLTSGREDTQYF. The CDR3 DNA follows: TGCGCCAGCAGCCTCTTGACTAGCGGGAGGGAGGATACGCAGTATTTT.

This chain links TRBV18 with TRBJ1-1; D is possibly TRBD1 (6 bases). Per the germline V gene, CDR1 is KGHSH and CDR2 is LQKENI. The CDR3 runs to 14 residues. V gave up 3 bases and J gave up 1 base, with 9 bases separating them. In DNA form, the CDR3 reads TGTGCCAGCTCACCGGGGGCAGGGAACACTGAAGCTTTCTTT. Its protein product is CASSPGAGNTEAFF.

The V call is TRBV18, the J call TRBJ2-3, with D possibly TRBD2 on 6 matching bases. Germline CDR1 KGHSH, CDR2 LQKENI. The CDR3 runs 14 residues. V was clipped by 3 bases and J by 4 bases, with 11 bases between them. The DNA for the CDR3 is TGTGCCAGCTCACCCCTAGCGATCGCAGATACGCAGTATTTT. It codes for CASSPLAIADTQYF.

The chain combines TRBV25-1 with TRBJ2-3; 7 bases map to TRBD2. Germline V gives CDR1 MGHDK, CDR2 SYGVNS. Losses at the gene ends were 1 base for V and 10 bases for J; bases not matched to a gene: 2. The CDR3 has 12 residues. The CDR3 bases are TGTGCCAGCAGTGAATTAGGGAGGGCGCAGTATTTT. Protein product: CASSELGRAQYF.

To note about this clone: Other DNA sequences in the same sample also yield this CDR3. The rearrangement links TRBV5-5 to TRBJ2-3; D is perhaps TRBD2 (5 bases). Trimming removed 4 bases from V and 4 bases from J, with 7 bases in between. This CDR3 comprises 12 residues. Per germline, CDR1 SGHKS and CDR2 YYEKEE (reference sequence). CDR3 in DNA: TGTGCCAGCAGCCTCGGGGCAGATACGCAGTATTTT. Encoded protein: CASSLGADTQYF.